This is a list of T cell receptor beta chains from one sample in a study of T cell repertoires in cytomegalovirus infection. TCRdb passed the reads through MiXCR, listing each CDR3 protein once. The data contain over 150,000 distinct CDR3 sequences, approximately 18% of them singletons. The sequenced sample was CD8+ T cells from PBMCs. The receptors derive from a human donor in good health (CMV status not recorded). Some clones in this sample may be carry-over from other donors' samples. CDR3s include the opening cysteine and the closing phenylalanine or tryptophan. Fields, in order: J gene, V gene, D gene, clone size, CDR3 protein, CDR3 DNA. The D gene is left open where the match is weak. Clone sizes are given selectively: once, few, many, or a class where the clone is expanded.

>TRBJ1-6|TRBV20-1|NA|many
CSARDREASSYNSPLHF
TGCAGTGCTAGAGATCGTGAAGCAAGCTCCTATAATTCACCCCTCCACTTT
>TRBJ2-3|TRBV7-9|TRBD2|few
CASSQYLLAGGPLSTDTQYF
TGTGCCAGCAGCCAGTACCTTCTAGCGGGGGGGCCCCTTAGCACAGATACGCAGTATTTT
>TRBJ1-2|TRBV29-1|NA|few
CSVAGYRGVDYGYTF
TGCAGCGTTGCTGGGTATCGTGGCGTCGACTATGGCTACACCTTC
>TRBJ2-2|TRBV11-3|NA|NA
CASSLRDGYTGELFF
TGTGCCAGCAGCCTTCGAGACGGGTACACCGGGGAGCTGTTTTTT
>TRBJ1-4|TRBV7-4|NA|NA
CASLGGNPNEKLFF
TGTGCCAGCCTGGGGGGAAATCCTAATGAAAAACTGTTTTTT
>TRBJ1-4|TRBV7-2|NA|many
CASSLDPDGKLFF
TGTGCCAGCAGCTTAGACCCAGATGGGAAACTGTTTTTT
>TRBJ2-7|TRBV28|TRBD1|few
CASSSLGTVAYEQYF
TGTGCCAGCAGTTCACTCGGGACAGTCGCCTACGAGCAGTACTTC
>TRBJ1-1|TRBV5-1|NA|few
CASSLVRGTEAFF
TGCGCCAGCAGCTTGGTCAGGGGAACTGAAGCTTTCTTT
>TRBJ2-3|TRBV28|NA|NA
CASSLSRASTDTQYF
TGTGCCAGCAGTTTAAGCCGGGCTAGCACAGATACGCAGTATTTT
>TRBJ1-2|TRBV9|NA|few
CASSVVDSGNYGYTF
TGTGCCAGCAGCGTAGTGGACAGTGGTAACTATGGCTACACCTTC
>TRBJ2-4|TRBV7-2|NA|NA
CASSSSGAELAKNIQYF
TGTGCCAGCAGCTCGTCGGGGGCCGAGCTAGCCAAAAACATTCAGTACTTC
>TRBJ1-4|TRBV7-9|TRBD1|few
CASSVDRGEKLFF
TGTGCCAGCAGCGTCGACAGGGGTGAAAAACTGTTTTTT
>TRBJ2-7|TRBV2|NA|few
CASSDGGENLYEQYF
TGTGCCAGCAGTGATGGGGGCGAGAACCTCTACGAGCAGTACTTC
>TRBJ1-1|TRBV7-2|TRBD1|few
CASSRTGSARTEAFF
TGTGCCAGCAGCCGGACAGGGTCGGCGCGCACTGAAGCTTTCTTT
>TRBJ2-2|TRBV11-3|TRBD2|few
CASSLDFSSGLNTGELFF
TGTGCCAGCAGCTTAGACTTTTCTAGCGGACTGAACACCGGGGAGCTGTTTTTT
>TRBJ1-1|TRBV6-2/TRBV6-3|TRBD1|few
CASSWTPGQGKMNTEAFF
TGTGCCAGCAGCTGGACCCCGGGACAGGGGAAAATGAACACTGAAGCTTTCTTT
>TRBJ2-1|TRBV11-2|TRBD1|few
CASSTPTDRAHNEQFF
TGTGCCAGCAGCACCCCAACGGACAGGGCCCACAATGAGCAGTTCTTC
>TRBJ2-3|TRBV7-8|NA|many
CASSLRRAVDTQYF
TGTGCCAGCAGCCTAAGGAGGGCGGTGGATACGCAGTATTTT
>TRBJ1-4|TRBV7-3|NA|few
CASSLSTNEKLFF
TGTGCCAGCAGCTTATCAACTAATGAAAAACTGTTTTTT
>TRBJ1-4|TRBV4-1|TRBD1|NA
CASSLPQGLNEKLFF
TGCGCCAGCAGCCTCCCACAGGGGCTCAATGAAAAACTGTTTTTT
>TRBJ2-7|TRBV20-1|NA|NA
CSARPIGAGATYEQYF
TGCAGTGCTAGACCTATAGGTGCAGGTGCCACCTACGAGCAGTACTTC
>TRBJ2-4|TRBV6-6|TRBD1|few
CASRPLGQALTSVIKNIQYF
TGTGCCAGCAGACCCTTGGGACAGGCCCTTACCAGCGTTATCAAAAACATTCAGTACTTC
>TRBJ1-4|TRBV7-8|NA|many
CASSPLDRSGEKLFF
TGTGCCAGCAGCCCCCTAGACAGGTCCGGAGAAAAACTGTTTTTT
>TRBJ2-4|TRBV28|NA|NA
CASRRGLAKNIQYF
TGTGCCAGCAGACGGGGACTAGCCAAAAACATTCAGTACTTC
>TRBJ1-2|TRBV12-3/TRBV12-4|NA|few
CASSLGPQVYGYTF
TGTGCCAGCAGTTTGGGACCCCAAGTCTATGGCTACACCTTC
>TRBJ2-5|TRBV12-3/TRBV12-4|NA|few
CASSHGGTGTQETQYF
TGTGCCAGCAGCCACGGAGGTACAGGGACCCAAGAGACCCAGTACTTC
>TRBJ2-7|TRBV28|NA|few
CASSLGRLAYEQYF
TGTGCCAGCAGTTTGGGACGGCTAGCCTACGAGCAGTACTTC
>TRBJ1-1|TRBV7-2|NA|few
CASSLSRTLNTEAFF
TGTGCCAGCAGCTTAAGTCGGACATTAAACACTGAAGCTTTCTTT
>TRBJ1-4|TRBV6-1|TRBD1|few
CASSPSRDRGYREKLFF
TGTGCCAGCAGTCCTTCCAGGGACAGGGGTTATAGGGAAAAACTGTTTTTT
>TRBJ2-2|TRBV5-1|NA|NA
CASSLDNGITGELFF
TGCGCCAGCAGCTTGGATAACGGTATCACCGGGGAGCTGTTTTTT
>TRBJ1-5|TRBV2|TRBD1|few
CASSEVTGANQPQHF
TGTGCCAGCAGTGAGGTGACAGGGGCCAATCAGCCCCAGCATTTT
>TRBJ2-7|TRBV25-1|NA|NA
CASSPGRTIEQYF
TGTGCCAGCAGCCCGGGACGGACGATCGAGCAGTACTTC
>TRBJ2-7|TRBV4-3|NA|NA
CASSPTGDTYEQYF
TGCGCCAGCAGCCCGACAGGAGACACCTACGAGCAGTACTTC
>TRBJ2-1|TRBV7-9|TRBD2|NA
CASSYPGGGNNEQFF
TGTGCCAGCAGCTACCCTGGGGGGGGGAACAATGAGCAGTTCTTC
>TRBJ2-7|TRBV25-1|NA|NA
CASSGISPRFYEQYF
TGTGCCAGCAGTGGGATAAGCCCCCGTTTCTACGAGCAGTACTTC
>TRBJ1-2|TRBV12-3/TRBV12-4|NA|few
CASSVPGDYGYTF
TGTGCCAGCAGTGTCCCAGGGGACTATGGCTACACCTTC
>TRBJ2-1|TRBV7-8|TRBD1|NA
CASSFTGGQNEQFF
TGTGCCAGCAGCTTTACAGGGGGCCAAAATGAGCAGTTCTTC
>TRBJ1-5|TRBV10-3|NA|few
CAIKDSVVKEQPQHF
TGTGCCATCAAGGACAGCGTGGTTAAGGAGCAGCCCCAGCATTTT
>TRBJ2-7|TRBV6-2/TRBV6-3|NA|NA
CASSRPGLRSYEQYF
TGTGCCAGCAGTCGGCCAGGACTTAGATCCTACGAGCAGTACTTC
>TRBJ2-1|TRBV4-1|TRBD1|NA
CASSQDSGQSYGQFF
TGCGCCAGCAGCCAAGATTCGGGACAGTCCTATGGGCAGTTCTTC
>TRBJ2-7|TRBV6-1|TRBD2|NA
CASSEAGGGYDEQYF
TGTGCCAGCAGTGAAGCGGGCGGGGGTTACGACGAGCAGTACTTC
>TRBJ2-7|TRBV28|NA|few
CASSFETDPSREQYF
TGTGCCAGCAGTTTTGAAACAGATCCGAGCCGGGAGCAGTACTTC
>TRBJ1-2|TRBV5-4|TRBD1|NA
CASSLGQGDGYTF
TGTGCCAGCAGCTTGGGACAGGGAGATGGCTACACCTTC